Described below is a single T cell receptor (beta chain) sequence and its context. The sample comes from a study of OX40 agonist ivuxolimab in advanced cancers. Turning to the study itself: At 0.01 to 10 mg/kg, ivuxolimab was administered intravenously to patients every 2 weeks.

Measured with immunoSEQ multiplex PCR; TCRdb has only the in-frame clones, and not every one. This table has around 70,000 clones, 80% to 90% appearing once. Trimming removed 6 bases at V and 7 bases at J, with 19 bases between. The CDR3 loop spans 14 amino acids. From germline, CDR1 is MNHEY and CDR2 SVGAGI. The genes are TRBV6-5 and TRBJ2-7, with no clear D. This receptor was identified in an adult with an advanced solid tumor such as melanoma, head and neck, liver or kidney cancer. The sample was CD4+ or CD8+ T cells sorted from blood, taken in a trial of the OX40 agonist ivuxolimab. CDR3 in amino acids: CASSDRAPRYEQYF. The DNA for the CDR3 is TGTGCCAGCAGCGACCGGGCCCCCCGGTATGAGCAGTACTTC.